This record looks at one T cell receptor (beta chain) sequence and its context. This record belongs to a study of blood T cell repertoires in COVID-19. Using immunoSEQ multiplex PCR, the repertoire was profiled, and TCRdb retains in-frame clones only, with some absent. The data contain about 200,000 clones, about 86% of them singletons. The CDR3 is 12 residues long. Germline V gene data show CDR1 as SGHTA and CDR2 as FQGNSA. Trimming shortened V by 2 bases and J by 6 bases, and 7 bases separated the two germline ends. The chain is built from TRBV7-2 and TRBJ1-2; tentative D call: TRBD1 (6 bases). The clonotype was recovered from a man aged 55-75 years who had recovered from COVID-19. Sequenced sample: peripheral blood. In DNA form, the CDR3 reads TGTGCCAGCAGCTTACAGGGGAATGGCTACACCTTC. Translating it yields CASSLQGNGYTF. Full variable domain (remainder filled in from reference TRBV7-2 and TRBJ1-2): GAGVSQSPSNKVTEKGKDVELRCDPISGHTALYWYRQSLGQGLEFLIYFQGNSAPDKSGLPSDRFSAERTGGSVSTLTIQRTQQEDSAVYLCASSLQGNGYTFGSGTRLTVV.